This is a list of T cell receptor beta chains from one sample in a study of OX40 agonist ivuxolimab in advanced cancers. Clones were read by immunoSEQ multiplex PCR, and TCRdb kept only the in-frame ones, dropping some. The sample lists around 72,000 clones, about 86% occurring once. Sequences were derived from CD4+ or CD8+ T cells sorted from blood, sampled in a trial of the OX40 agonist ivuxolimab. These receptors were taken from an adult with an advanced solid tumor such as melanoma, head and neck, liver or kidney cancer. Each CDR3 is given with its conserved first and last residue. A D gene is named only where the DNA matches it firmly. Clone size appears in some rows only: once, few, many, or a class for an expanded clone.

d_gene: -; abundance: -; j_gene: TRBJ1-2; v_gene: TRBV7-8; CDR3aa: CASSQREDDSLNRRGYTF; CDR3nt: TGTGCCAGCAGCCAACGAGAGGACGACAGTCTCAACCGAAGGGGCTACACCTTC
d_gene: -; abundance: -; j_gene: TRBJ2-5; v_gene: TRBV7-7; CDR3aa: CASSLGGPQETQYF; CDR3nt: TGTGCTAGCAGCTTAGGCGGGCCCCAAGAGACCCAGTACTTC
d_gene: TRBD1; abundance: -; j_gene: TRBJ1-1; v_gene: TRBV10-3; CDR3aa: CAIGDPGDRGAWAEAFF; CDR3nt: TGTGCCATCGGTGACCCCGGGGACAGGGGGGCATGGGCTGAAGCTTTCTTT
d_gene: TRBD2; abundance: once; j_gene: TRBJ2-3; v_gene: TRBV10-3; CDR3aa: CAITSGLAETTDTQYF; CDR3nt: TGTGCCATCACCAGCGGACTAGCGGAGACCACAGATACGCAGTATTTT
d_gene: TRBD1; abundance: -; j_gene: TRBJ1-2; v_gene: TRBV29-1; CDR3aa: CSARQGEYGYTF; CDR3nt: TGCAGCGCAAGACAGGGAGAGTATGGCTACACCTTC
d_gene: -; abundance: -; j_gene: TRBJ2-1; v_gene: TRBV30; CDR3aa: CASREGQYNEQFF; CDR3nt: TGTGCCTCCCGAGAAGGTCAATACAATGAGCAGTTCTTC
d_gene: -; abundance: once; j_gene: TRBJ1-5; v_gene: TRBV30; CDR3aa: CAWSVQHNQPQHF; CDR3nt: TGTGCCTGGAGTGTACAGCACAATCAGCCCCAGCATTTT
d_gene: -; abundance: -; j_gene: TRBJ2-2; v_gene: TRBV7-7; CDR3aa: CASSLVSGTGELFF; CDR3nt: TGTGCTAGCAGCTTAGTTTCAGGAACCGGGGAGCTGTTTTTT
d_gene: -; abundance: -; j_gene: TRBJ1-2; v_gene: TRBV4-2; CDR3aa: CASSQESNSNYGYTF; CDR3nt: TGTGCCAGCAGCCAAGAGAGTAACTCTAACTATGGCTACACCTTC
d_gene: -; abundance: -; j_gene: TRBJ1-1; v_gene: TRBV6-1; CDR3aa: CASRVTVVSAEAFF; CDR3nt: TGTGCCAGCAGAGTGACAGTGGTGAGCGCTGAAGCTTTCTTT
d_gene: -; abundance: once; j_gene: TRBJ2-2; v_gene: TRBV18; CDR3aa: CASSPQGSGELFF; CDR3nt: TGTGCCAGCTCACCACAGGGGAGCGGGGAGCTGTTTTTT
d_gene: -; abundance: -; j_gene: TRBJ2-5; v_gene: TRBV18; CDR3aa: CASSPTRTNQETQYF; CDR3nt: TGTGCCAGCTCACCCACCAGGACGAACCAAGAGACCCAGTACTTC
d_gene: -; abundance: once; j_gene: TRBJ1-1; v_gene: TRBV13; CDR3aa: CASSRQGPSPNTEAFF; CDR3nt: TGTGCCAGCAGCCGCCAGGGACCGAGTCCGAACACTGAAGCTTTCTTT
d_gene: -; abundance: -; j_gene: TRBJ2-4; v_gene: TRBV5-6; CDR3aa: CASSLIPQNIQYF; CDR3nt: TGTGCCAGCAGCTTGATCCCCCAAAACATTCAGTACTTC
d_gene: -; abundance: -; j_gene: TRBJ1-2; v_gene: TRBV5-6; CDR3aa: CASTTTGYYGYTF; CDR3nt: TGTGCCAGCACCACGACTGGATACTATGGCTACACCTTC
d_gene: TRBD1; abundance: few; j_gene: TRBJ2-5; v_gene: TRBV5-6; CDR3aa: CASSRTGIETQYF; CDR3nt: TGTGCCAGCAGCAGGACAGGGATTGAGACCCAGTACTTC
d_gene: -; abundance: -; j_gene: TRBJ1-1; v_gene: TRBV6-5; CDR3aa: CASSLQPNTEAFF; CDR3nt: TGTGCCAGCAGTTTACAGCCGAACACTGAAGCTTTCTTT
d_gene: -; abundance: -; j_gene: TRBJ1-2; v_gene: TRBV28; CDR3aa: CASSLGSGLSYTF; CDR3nt: TGTGCCAGCAGTTTAGGGTCAGGGCTCAGCTACACCTTC
d_gene: TRBD1; abundance: -; j_gene: TRBJ2-7; v_gene: TRBV18; CDR3aa: CASSPRTGTSYEQYF; CDR3nt: TGTGCCAGCTCACCACGGACAGGGACTTCCTACGAGCAGTACTTC
d_gene: -; abundance: -; j_gene: TRBJ1-2; v_gene: TRBV28; CDR3aa: CAIPGRGNYGYTF; CDR3nt: TGTGCCATCCCCGGCAGGGGAAACTATGGCTACACCTTC
d_gene: TRBD2; abundance: -; j_gene: TRBJ2-3; v_gene: TRBV15; CDR3aa: CATSRPVGASGSRSSDTQYF; CDR3nt: TGTGCCACCAGCAGACCCGTCGGGGCTAGCGGGAGTAGGTCATCAGATACGCAGTATTTT
d_gene: -; abundance: -; j_gene: TRBJ1-6; v_gene: TRBV25-1; CDR3aa: CASSRDTSPLHF; CDR3nt: TGTGCCAGCAGTCGGGACACTTCACCCCTCCACTTT
d_gene: TRBD2; abundance: -; j_gene: TRBJ2-1; v_gene: TRBV10-3; CDR3aa: CAISEERGTEQFF; CDR3nt: TGTGCCATCAGTGAGGAGCGGGGGACTGAGCAGTTCTTC
d_gene: -; abundance: few; j_gene: TRBJ2-7; v_gene: TRBV2; CDR3aa: CASSPRRGRPYEQYF; CDR3nt: TGTGCCAGCAGTCCCAGACGGGGGCGCCCCTACGAGCAGTACTTC
d_gene: TRBD1; abundance: -; j_gene: TRBJ1-2; v_gene: TRBV29-1; CDR3aa: CSVGGQGASHYGYTF; CDR3nt: TGCAGCGTTGGGGGTCAGGGGGCTTCTCACTATGGCTACACCTTC
d_gene: TRBD1; abundance: once; j_gene: TRBJ2-6; v_gene: TRBV18; CDR3aa: CASSPPDRGLSSGANVLTF; CDR3nt: TGTGCCAGCTCACCACCGGACAGGGGGCTATCGTCCGGGGCCAACGTCCTGACTTTC
d_gene: TRBD1; abundance: -; j_gene: TRBJ2-7; v_gene: TRBV7-8; CDR3aa: CASSLPRTGLDEQYF; CDR3nt: TGTGCCAGCAGCTTACCGCGGACAGGGTTGGACGAGCAGTACTTC
d_gene: -; abundance: -; j_gene: TRBJ1-1; v_gene: TRBV18; CDR3aa: CASSPAGTSYGDTEAFF; CDR3nt: TGTGCCAGCTCACCTGCCGGGACCAGTTACGGGGACACTGAAGCTTTCTTT
d_gene: TRBD1; abundance: once; j_gene: TRBJ2-1; v_gene: TRBV5-1; CDR3aa: CASSLGTGQEQFF; CDR3nt: TGCGCCAGCAGCCTAGGGACAGGGCAAGAGCAGTTCTTC
d_gene: TRBD2; abundance: -; j_gene: TRBJ2-3; v_gene: TRBV5-1; CDR3aa: CASSLGSSGGSTDTQYF; CDR3nt: TGCGCCAGCAGCTTGGGGTCTAGCGGGGGGAGCACAGATACGCAGTATTTT